This T cell receptor beta chain was sequenced in a study of T cell responses to AZD1222 COVID-19 vaccine. Clones were read by immunoSEQ multiplex PCR, and TCRdb kept only the in-frame ones, dropping some. The sample records some 150,000 clones, more than 85% being singletons. CDR3 length: 18 residues. With 1 base clipped from V and 1 base from J, the junction kept 9 bases outside the gene matches. Germline-derived CDR1 and CDR2 are SGHVS and FNYEAQ. The chain is built from TRBV7-6 and TRBJ2-1; 8 bases align to TRBD2. The source material was peripheral blood, sampled on day 0 of MenACWY control vaccination. The sequence was collected from an adult in good health. The CDR3 spells CASSLGTGGHWSYNEQFF. The CDR3 DNA sequence: TGTGCCAGCAGCTTAGGGACGGGGGGGCATTGGTCCTACAATGAGCAGTTCTTC.